What follows are 21 T cell receptor beta chains derived from one specimen sequenced in a study of identical twins. TCRdb reprocessed the 5' RACE reads with MiXCR, giving one entry per CDR3 protein. Of around 1.7 million distinct CDR3 sequences listed, around 29% are singletons. Sequenced material: cord blood. The receptors here all came from a newborn girl in good health.

The chain couples TRBV2 to TRBJ2-5; possible D gene TRBD2, 5 bases. Gene TRBJ2-7 matches the end of the DNA better, so the J call may be wrong. This CDR3 has 13 residues. Per the germline V gene, CDR1 is SNHLY and CDR2 is FYNNEI. As DNA, the CDR3 is TGTGCCAGCAGTGAAGGGGAGATCGACGAGCAGTACTTC. Protein: CASSEGEIDEQYF.

This clonotype was counted ten times or more. DNA for the CDR3: TGTGCCACCAGTGCGACAGGGGGCCAGTACTTC. The encoded protein is CATSATGGQYF. The chain carries TRBV24-1 and TRBJ2-5; the match to TRBD1 covers 9 bases. The CDR3 spans 11 residues. The V gene's germline CDR1 is KGHDR and CDR2 SFDVKD. Unmatched junction bases numbered 1, after V lost 5 bases and J lost 10 bases.

This sequence joins TRBV10-1 and TRBJ2-3, with 8 bases that match TRBD2. V lost 6 bases and J lost 2; bases outside the gene matches: 4. Germline CDR1 is WNHNN and CDR2 is SYGVQD (reference sequence). The CDR3 is 14 residues long. CDR3 sequence: CASRRAGATDTQYF. DNA of the CDR3: TGCGCCAGCAGGCGAGCGGGGGCCACAGATACGCAGTATTTT.

The chain recombines TRBV5-6 with TRBJ1-2; TRBD1 agrees at 9 bases. Germline assignment: CDR1 SGHDT and CDR2 YYEEEE. This CDR3 spans 15 amino acids. J was trimmed by 5 bases and V by 4 bases; bases with no gene match: 9. The CDR3 DNA reads as TGTGCCAGCAGCCCTGGACAGGGGCGGCTATATGGCTACACCTTC. It yields the protein CASSPGQGRLYGYTF.

This chain connects TRBV12-3 or TRBV12-4 to TRBJ1-2, with D possibly matching TRBD1 (5 bases). The CDR3 loop spans 13 amino acids. V lost 6 bases to trimming and J lost 5 bases, with 13 bases between them. The CDR3 loop is CASRSDGGYGYTF. CDR3 nucleotide sequence: TGTGCCAGCAGGTCCGACGGGGGTTATGGCTACACCTTC.

V and J are TRBV20-1 and TRBJ2-1, with D uncertain. V was cut by 6 bases and J by 0 bases, with 12 bases left in between. The CDR3 extends over 14 amino acids. The germline CDR1 and CDR2 sequences are DFQATT and SNEGSKA (reference sequence). This CDR3 is CSAMASSSYNEQFF. Written as DNA, the CDR3 is TGCAGTGCCATGGCTTCGAGCTCCTACAATGAGCAGTTCTTC.

The chain links TRBV7-2 to TRBJ2-1; the D call may be TRBD1 or TRBD2 (5 bases each). The CDR3 totals 15 residues. V lost 1 base and J lost 10, with 17 bases in between. Germline CDR1 SGHTA, CDR2 FQGNSA. CDR3 amino acids: CASSLVGTSGGEQFF. The CDR3 DNA follows: TGTGCCAGCAGCTTAGTCGGGACCAGCGGAGGAGAGCAGTTCTTC.

This clonotype was seen a few times. V is TRBV14 and J is TRBJ1-2; 7 nucleotides match TRBD1. The CDR3 consists of 13 residues. Trimming removed 3 bases from V and 10 bases from J; junction bases left unmatched: 8. Germline CDR1 SGHDN, CDR2 FVKESK. Written as DNA, the CDR3 is TGTGCCAGCAGCCACTCGACAGGGTGGAACTACACCTTC. This codes for CASSHSTGWNYTF.

The CDR3 DNA follows: TGTGCCAGCACCCTACAGGGGTTTAATTCACCCCTCCACTTT. Translated: CASTLQGFNSPLHF. The V call is TRBV2, the J call TRBJ1-6, with TRBD1 identical over 7 bases. Germline V gene lookup returns CDR1 SNHLY and CDR2 FYNNEI. With 7 bases clipped from V and 6 bases from J, the junction kept 6 bases outside the gene matches. The CDR3 has 14 amino acids.

This clonotype was counted a few times. The chain couples TRBV5-1 to TRBJ1-5; 7 positions match TRBD1. The CDR3 runs 13 residues. Germline V gene sequence: CDR1 SGHRS, CDR2 YFSETQ. J was trimmed by 4 bases and V by 7 bases; bases with no gene match: 5. CDR3 amino acids: CASQTGTNQPQHF. The CDR3 DNA is TGCGCCAGCCAGACAGGGACGAATCAGCCCCAGCATTTT.

This sequence joins TRBV7-2 and TRBJ1-2, with TRBD1 as a possible D gene (6 bases). The germline CDR1 and CDR2 sequences are SGHTA and FQGNSA. The CDR3 has 15 amino acids. V was trimmed by 1 base and J by 5 bases, leaving 14 bases between them. This CDR3 is CASSLGSAGEYGYTF. For the CDR3, the DNA is TGTGCCAGCAGCTTAGGGTCGGCAGGGGAATATGGCTACACCTTC. Filled out from reference TRBV7-2 and TRBJ1-2, the complete variable domain reads GAGVSQSPSNKVTEKGKDVELRCDPISGHTALYWYRQSLGQGLEFLIYFQGNSAPDKSGLPSDRFSAERTGGSVSTLTIQRTQQEDSAVYLCASSLGSAGEYGYTFGSGTRLTVV.

This clonotype was found once. The CDR3 region has the DNA TGTGCCAGCAACCGGGCCCAGGATGAAAAACTGTTTTTT. Protein: CASNRAQDEKLFF. The chain links TRBV6-1 to TRBJ1-4; D is uncertain. The germline V gene encodes CDR1 MNHNS and CDR2 SASEGT. V was cut by 7 bases and J by 6 bases, with 12 bases left in between. CDR3 length: 13 amino acids.

This clonotype was recorded a few times. A read error may produce the germline difference seen at one junction end. The V and J genes are TRBV7-2 and TRBJ2-3; TRBD2 aligns across 9 bases. The CDR3 is made up of 17 amino acids. Germline values: CDR1 SGHTA, CDR2 FQGNSA. CDR3 amino acids: CASSLVAGTSPSDTRYF. The CDR3 DNA follows: TGTGCCAGCAGCTTAGTAGCTGGGACTAGCCCTTCAGATACGCGGTATTTT.

The chain combines TRBV20-1 with TRBJ2-1, with no clear D. V was clipped by 6 bases and J by 3 bases, with 18 bases between them. The CDR3 sequence is 15 residues long. CDR1 DFQATT and CDR2 SNEGSKA come from the germline V gene (reference sequence). Written as DNA, the CDR3 is TGCAGTGCCCGAGGCTTGACGGCCTACTACAATGAGCAGTTCTTC. Protein: CSARGLTAYYNEQFF.

The sample holds many counts of this clonotype. The chain uses TRBV4-1 and TRBJ2-3; D might be TRBD2 (5 bases). The germline CDR1 and CDR2 sequences are MGHRA and YSYEKL. The CDR3 runs to 15 residues. Trimming pared 0 bases from V and 1 base from J, leaving 8 bases between. The CDR3 sequence: CASSQEWRGTDTQYF. CDR3 bases: TGCGCCAGCAGCCAAGAGTGGCGGGGCACAGATACGCAGTATTTT.

This clonotype was observed at least ten times. The chain has TRBV6-5 and TRBJ2-4; D may correspond to TRBD1 or TRBD2 (6 bases each). Trimming took off 5 bases at V and 5 bases at J, with 10 bases between the two ends. Germline lookup yields CDR1 MNHEY and CDR2 SVGAGI. The length of the CDR3 is 13 residues. This CDR3 reads CASSRRGENIQYF. The CDR3, as DNA: TGTGCCAGCAGTCGGAGGGGGGAAAACATTCAGTACTTC.

Only one count was recorded for this clonotype. A read error may explain this, as a much larger clone is one base away. The chain recombines TRBV5-1 with TRBJ2-2; D gene ambiguous. Per germline, CDR1 SGHRS and CDR2 YFSETQ. This CDR3 spans 13 amino acids. Trimming took 3 bases from V and 1 from J, leaving 4 bases between them. The CDR3 DNA is TGCGCCAGCAGCTGGGAGAACACCGGGGAGCTGTTTTTT. It codes for CASSWENTGELFF.

This clonotype was recorded once. The CDR3, as DNA: TGCGCCAGCGGGGACAGGGGATTGTTAACAGATACGCAGTATTTT. This gives the protein CASGDRGLLTDTQYF. The chain is built from TRBV10-2 and TRBJ2-3; TRBD1 aligns across 10 bases. The V gene end was trimmed by 8 bases and the J gene end by 3 bases; junction bases not matched to a gene: 8. The CDR3 loop spans 15 amino acids. Germline V gene data show CDR1 as WSHSY and CDR2 as SAAADI.

J is TRBJ2-7 and V is TRBV6-5; D remains ambiguous. Trimming took off 6 bases at V and 2 bases at J, with 17 bases between the two ends. CDR3 size: 15 residues. The germline V gene encodes CDR1 MNHEY and CDR2 SVGAGI. CDR3 coding DNA: TGTGCCAGCAGATATACAGCCGGGCCCCCCTACGAGCAGTACTTC. Translation gives CASRYTAGPPYEQYF.

The chain uses TRBV4-1 and TRBJ2-3; D is possibly TRBD2 (6 bases). Trimming left V 0 bases short and J 2 bases short, with 18 bases between. This CDR3 is 18 amino acids long. Germline V gives CDR1 MGHRA, CDR2 YSYEKL. The CDR3 sequence: CASSQDFVAGNPTDTQYF. The CDR3 DNA is TGCGCCAGCAGCCAAGATTTTGTGGCGGGGAACCCCACAGATACGCAGTATTTT.

This clonotype was recorded many times. This chain links TRBV5-1 with TRBJ2-3, with 8 nucleotides matching TRBD2. The junction had 7 bases not matched to a gene; V was cut back by 3 bases and J by 1 base. Germline V lookup: CDR1 SGHRS, CDR2 YFSETQ. The CDR3 has 16 residues. The CDR3: CASSSEGLVRTDTQYF. CDR3 nucleotides: TGCGCCAGCAGCTCGGAGGGACTAGTGCGCACAGATACGCAGTATTTT.